These 18 T cell receptor beta chains came from one sample sequenced in a study of identical twins. In TCRdb, the 5' RACE reads were re-called with MiXCR into one record per CDR3 protein. The sample yields about 890,000 distinct CDR3 sequences, 10% to 15% seen once. This sample also belongs to another study, concerning yellow fever vaccine responses in identical twins.

Sequencing was performed on PBMCs. The receptors shown here come from a woman in her late teens or twenties in good health.

The chain couples TRBV25-1 to TRBJ2-1; 8 nucleotides agree with TRBD1. The CDR3 runs to 15 residues. Losses at the gene ends were 7 bases for V and 6 bases for J; bases not matched to a gene: 11. The germline V gene encodes CDR1 MGHDK and CDR2 SYGVNS. The CDR3 region has the DNA TGTGCCAGCACCGCGGGGCAGGGGGCTGGCAATGAGCAGTTCTTC. Protein product: CASTAGQGAGNEQFF.

The V gene is TRBV11-2, the J gene TRBJ2-1, with unresolved D. CDR1 is SGHAT, CDR2 FQNNGV, per germline. Trimming stripped 5 bases from V and 4 bases from J, with 9 bases between. CDR3 length equals 13 residues. This CDR3 is CASSPELYNEQFF. The CDR3 coding sequence is TGTGCCAGCAGCCCCGAGCTGTACAATGAGCAGTTCTTC.

This chain connects TRBV15 to TRBJ2-2; 14 positions match TRBD2. After removal of 7 bases from V and 4 bases from J, the junction contained 5 bases not matched to a gene. The CDR3 is 16 residues long. Per the germline V gene, CDR1 is LNHNV and CDR2 is YYDKDF (reference sequence). The CDR3 DNA sequence: TGTGCCACCAAAAGACTAGCGGGAGGGGGCACCGGGGAGCTGTTTTTT. It specifies CATKRLAGGGTGELFF.

This clonotype was counted only a few times. The CDR3 loop reads CASSLTGVENIQYF. In DNA form, the CDR3 reads TGCGCCAGCAGCTTGACGGGGGTTGAAAACATTCAGTACTTC. This chain joins TRBV5-1 and TRBJ2-4; possible D gene TRBD2, 6 bases. Per the germline V gene, CDR1 is SGHRS and CDR2 is YFSETQ. Trimming pared 1 base from V and 5 bases from J, leaving 10 bases between. This CDR3 comprises 14 residues.

In its sample, this clonotype was seen many times. This chain connects TRBV25-1 to TRBJ2-5, with D tentatively TRBD1 (5 bases). In germline, CDR1 is MGHDK, CDR2 SYGVNS. The CDR3 totals 15 residues. The V end was cut by 1 base, the J end by 5 bases, with 14 bases between. This CDR3 is CASSELTAFEETQYF. The CDR3, as DNA: TGTGCCAGCAGTGAATTGACAGCCTTTGAGGAGACCCAGTACTTC.

CDR3 sequence reads: CATSRDNRDYTF. Here the CDR3 DNA reads TGTGCCACCAGCAGAGATAATCGTGACTACACCTTC. This chain connects TRBV15 to TRBJ1-2; D unclear. The germline V and J ends were trimmed by 0 bases and 10 bases, with 9 bases remaining between them. There are 12 residues in the CDR3. Germline CDR1 is LNHNV and CDR2 is YYDKDF (reference sequence).

Many counts were recorded for this clonotype. The chain links TRBV6-6 to TRBJ1-2; a possible D gene is TRBD1 (6 bases). CDR1 is MNHNY, CDR2 SVGAGI, per germline (reference sequence). The CDR3 spans 13 residues. The V gene lost 6 bases and the J gene lost 8 bases, with 16 bases spanning the gap. CDR3 loop: CASRNTGAYGYTF. CDR3 nucleotides: TGTGCCAGCAGGAATACGGGGGCGTACGGCTACACCTTC.

This clonotype was counted a few times. The rearrangement joins TRBV20-1 to TRBJ2-5; weak D call: TRBD2 (8 bases). The CDR3 totals 17 residues. V was pared by 2 bases and J by 5 bases, with 24 bases between. Germline loops: CDR1 DFQATT, CDR2 SNEGSKA (reference sequence). This chain's CDR3 is CSARPGGGSQNVETQYF. The CDR3, as DNA: TGCAGTGCTAGACCGGGAGGGGGCAGCCAAAACGTCGAGACCCAGTACTTC.

This clonotype was found many times. The chain joins TRBV6-5 to TRBJ2-2; 9 bases agree with TRBD1. Germline trimming cut 6 bases from V and 7 bases from J; bases unmatched to any gene: 9. In germline, CDR1 is MNHEY, CDR2 SVGAGI. This CDR3 has 15 residues. The CDR3 DNA follows: TGTGCCAGCAGCTACGAGGACAGGGGTAGCGGGGAGCTGTTTTTT. This codes for CASSYEDRGSGELFF.

This clonotype appeared many times. The chain joins TRBV2 to TRBJ1-1, with unresolved D. The CDR3 contains 13 residues. V was pared by 11 bases and J by 0 bases, with 13 bases between. CDR1 SNHLY and CDR2 FYNNEI come from the germline V gene. Here the CDR3 reads CALRTDMNTEAFF. CDR3 bases: TGTGCCCTCAGGACCGATATGAACACTGAAGCTTTCTTT.

The table lists this clonotype with a few counts. CDR3 coding DNA: TGTGCCACCAGTGATTTTGGAGGGATCAACGAGCAGTACTTC. The encoded protein is CATSDFGGINEQYF. The rearrangement joins TRBV24-1 to TRBJ2-7; perhaps TRBD2 as D (6 bases). The germline V gene encodes CDR1 KGHDR and CDR2 SFDVKD. V was pared by 1 base and J by 5 bases, with 11 bases between. CDR3 length equals 14 residues.

In its sample, this clonotype was seen a few times. The chain uses TRBV29-1 and TRBJ1-1; weak D call: TRBD1 (5 bases). The germline CDR1 and CDR2 sequences are SQVTM and ANQGSEA. This CDR3 is built from 14 residues. V was cut by 4 bases and J by 6 bases, with 18 bases left in between. CDR3 DNA: TGCAGCGTTGTTCTGAAGGGGAAAATGGCTGAAGCTTTCTTT. It specifies CSVVLKGKMAEAFF.

This clonotype was observed a handful of times. The rearrangement joins TRBV7-8 to TRBJ1-4; 8 nucleotides align to TRBD1. The V segment lost 5 bases and the J segment 8 bases; nucleotides outside the gene matches: 13. Germline lookup yields CDR1 SGHVS and CDR2 FQNEAQ. CDR3 length: 16 residues. CDR3 nucleotides: TGTGCCAGCAGCGCCCGGACAGGGTACAATCGCGAAAAACTGTTTTTT. Its translation: CASSARTGYNREKLFF.

This clonotype has a count of ten or more. V gene TRBV2 combines with J gene TRBJ2-3, with a possible D match to TRBD2 (5 bases). The CDR3 extends over 17 amino acids. Between the trimmed V and J ends, which lost 7 bases and 8 bases, there was a span of 28 bases. Germline assignment: CDR1 SNHLY and CDR2 FYNNEI. The CDR3 is CASIVFDRLFRSATQYF. The CDR3 coding sequence is TGTGCCAGCATTGTTTTCGACCGCCTGTTTCGTAGCGCTACGCAGTATTTT.

The sample holds a few counts of this clonotype. The rearrangement uses TRBV5-1 and TRBJ1-1, with a weak D call TRBD1 (6 bases). The CDR3 contains 16 residues. From germline, CDR1 is SGHRS and CDR2 YFSETQ. V was cut by 3 bases and J by 6 bases, with 21 bases left in between. CDR3 in amino acids: CASSSGIGGRWPEAFF. The CDR3 region has the DNA TGCGCCAGCAGCTCTGGGATCGGGGGGCGATGGCCTGAAGCTTTCTTT.

The chain is built from TRBV3-1 and TRBJ2-1; D gene unclear. CDR1 and CDR2 (germline): LGHDT, YNNKEL (reference sequence). CDR3 length: 16 amino acids. Trimming stripped 0 bases from V and 2 bases from J, with 11 bases between. The CDR3 reads CASSQEGRLTYNEQFF. The CDR3 DNA reads as TGTGCCAGCAGCCAAGAAGGGCGGTTGACCTACAATGAGCAGTTCTTC.

The chain has TRBV11-2 and TRBJ2-2; 10 bases align to TRBD1. V lost 3 bases to trimming and J lost 2 bases; unmatched junction nucleotides: 15. The CDR3 length is 20 residues. Germline lookup yields CDR1 SGHAT and CDR2 FQNNGV. CDR3 protein: CASSFSRGQGKLLNTGELFF. DNA of the CDR3: TGTGCCAGCAGCTTCTCGCGGGGACAGGGGAAACTCCTAAACACCGGGGAGCTGTTTTTT. Variable domain in full (rest from reference TRBV11-2 and TRBJ2-2): EAGVAQSPRYKIIEKRQSVAFWCNPISGHATLYWYQQILGQGPKLLIQFQNNGVVDDSQLPKDRFSAERLKGVDSTLKIQPAKLEDSAVYLCASSFSRGQGKLLNTGELFFGEGSRLTVL.

In this sample, this clonotype turned up a few times. The J gene is TRBJ2-5, the V gene TRBV5-1; D is ambiguous. Trimming stripped 2 bases from V and 1 base from J, with 9 bases between. The CDR3 has 14 amino acids. Germline V gene data show CDR1 as SGHRS and CDR2 as YFSETQ. CDR3 sequence reads: CASSFRPRQETQYF. The DNA for the CDR3 is TGCGCCAGCAGCTTTCGACCGCGCCAAGAGACCCAGTACTTC.